This is a list of T cell receptor beta chains from one sample in a study of blood T cell repertoires in COVID-19. Assay: immunoSEQ multiplex PCR; the TCRdb copy retains only in-frame clones and omits some. The table lists 43,000 or so clones, approximately 86% of them singletons. Sequencing used peripheral blood. The receptors here all came from a man between 60 and 75 years old with active COVID-19. CDR3s include the opening cysteine and the closing phenylalanine or tryptophan. D genes are given only for firm matches. Where a row states a size, it is once, few, many or the class of an expanded clone; other rows omit it.

.	TRBD2	TRBV6-5	13	TRBJ2-5	TGTGCCAGCAATTGGGAGGGCCAAGAGACCCAGTACTTC	CASNWEGQETQYF
.	.	TRBV9	13	TRBJ1-1	TGTGCCAGCAGCGTCTACCCGAACACTGAAGCTTTCTTT	CASSVYPNTEAFF
.	TRBD1	TRBV4-3	15	TRBJ2-1	TGCGCCAGCAGCCTCCGGGACAGGGGGTACAATGAGCAGTTCTTC	CASSLRDRGYNEQFF
.	.	TRBV6-5	15	TRBJ2-7	TGTGCCAGCAAACGCGGTATCGACCCTTCCTACGAGCAGTACTTC	CASKRGIDPSYEQYF
.	.	TRBV5-8	15	TRBJ1-5	TGTGCCAGCAGCTTGGATTCGGGGAATCAGTGGCCCCAGCATTTT	CASSLDSGNQWPQHF
.	TRBD1	TRBV19	13	TRBJ1-3	TGTGCCAGTAGAGGGGACAGAAGAAACACCATATATTTT	CASRGDRRNTIYF
.	TRBD1	TRBV6-5	13	TRBJ1-2	TGTGCCAGTATTCCACAGGGGGTCGATGGCTACACCTTC	CASIPQGVDGYTF
.	TRBD1	TRBV2	14	TRBJ1-1	TGTGCCAGCAACCGACAGGGGGCGAACACTGAAGCTTTCTTT	CASNRQGANTEAFF
.	.	TRBV6-5	13	TRBJ1-1	TGTGCCAGCATTACCCCAGGGAACACTGAAGCTTTCTTT	CASITPGNTEAFF
.	TRBD1	TRBV9	16	TRBJ1-2	TGTGCCAGCAGCGTAGGGGGGGACAGGGCGAGCTATGGCTACACCTTC	CASSVGGDRASYGYTF
.	TRBD2	TRBV19	15	TRBJ2-1	TGTGCCAGTAGGAACCCGGGACTAGCTTACAATGAGCAGTTCTTC	CASRNPGLAYNEQFF
.	.	TRBV5-4	15	TRBJ2-3	TGTGCCAGCAGCAGATCTTGGGGAGGCACAGATACGCAGTATTTT	CASSRSWGGTDTQYF
.	.	TRBV5-1	16	TRBJ2-3	TGCGCCAGCAGCTTGGGGACAGTCCATAGCACAGATACGCAGTATTTT	CASSLGTVHSTDTQYF
.	.	TRBV29-1	14	TRBJ2-3	TGCAGCGTTGTGGTAGCGGTTTCCACAGATACGCAGTATTTT	CSVVVAVSTDTQYF
.	TRBD2	TRBV19	16	TRBJ2-2	TGTGCCAGTAGTTTAGCGGGGGGCCCGAACACCGGGGAGCTGTTTTTT	CASSLAGGPNTGELFF
.	TRBD2	TRBV10-3	15	TRBJ2-1	TGTGCCATCAGGGCCGGGACTAGCGGGGGCAATGAGCAGTTCTTC	CAIRAGTSGGNEQFF
.	TRBD1	TRBV5-1	14	TRBJ2-1	TGCGCCAGCAGCACGGCCGGGACAGCCAATGAGCAGTTCTTC	CASSTAGTANEQFF
.	.	TRBV5-1	15	TRBJ1-2	TGCGCCAGCAGCCGTACAGGGCTCCTAGGGTATGGCTACACCTTC	CASSRTGLLGYGYTF
.	TRBD2	TRBV7-8	14	TRBJ2-1	TGTGCCAGCAGCGATGGACTAGCGGGAGTGCGGGGGTTCTTC	CASSDGLAGVRGFF
few	.	TRBV7-9	16	TRBJ1-3	TGTGCCAGCAGCTCTCGAGGACAGAGCTCTGGAAACACCATATATTTT	CASSSRGQSSGNTIYF
.	.	TRBV2	11	TRBJ2-7	TGTGCCAGTGCAACAGTATACGAGCAGTACTTC	CASATVYEQYF
.	TRBD1	TRBV6-4	16	TRBJ2-3	TGTGCCAGCAGGGACAGGGGCCTTTTTTTCACAGATACGCAGTATTTT	CASRDRGLFFTDTQYF
.	.	TRBV7-2	14	TRBJ2-1	TGTGCCAGCAGCCTAGGACAGTTGGAGAATGAGCAGTTCTTC	CASSLGQLENEQFF
.	.	TRBV2	14	TRBJ2-2	TGTGCCAGCACCGTCCGCCAGTACACCGGGGAGCTGTTTTTT	CASTVRQYTGELFF
.	TRBD1	TRBV5-1	17	TRBJ2-3	TGCGCCAGCAGCTGGGACAATCGGACAGGGGAAGCGGATACGCAGTATTTT	CASSWDNRTGEADTQYF